The sequence of this TCR beta chain was determined in a study of PD-L1 blockade in urothelial cancer. The wider study: At 3 weeks (second dose) and 6 weeks after starting treatment, blood was analyzed. General observations from the study: Below-median pretreatment blood TCR clonality was a predictor of better survival.

For this clone: Its antigen is still unknown.

With V trimmed by 5 bases and J by 3 bases, 6 bases remained unmatched. This CDR3 contains 15 residues. Germline CDR1 and CDR2: SGHTA and FQGNSA. Time point noted: pretreatment peripheral blood. All patients carried locally advanced or metastatic urothelial carcinoma. Assay: immunoSEQ multiplex PCR; the TCRdb copy retains only in-frame clones and omits some. Of tens of thousands of clones listed, roughly 89% are singletons. The specimen was PBMCs, collected around atezolizumab (anti-PD-L1) treatment. This TCR derives from a woman between 65 and 79 years old with urothelial cancer. J is TRBJ2-2 and V is TRBV7-2, with 7 bases matching TRBD1. The CDR3 loop is CASSLGTVDTGELFF. Written as DNA, the CDR3 is TGTGCCAGCAGCCTCGGGACAGTAGACACCGGGGAGCTGTTTTTT.